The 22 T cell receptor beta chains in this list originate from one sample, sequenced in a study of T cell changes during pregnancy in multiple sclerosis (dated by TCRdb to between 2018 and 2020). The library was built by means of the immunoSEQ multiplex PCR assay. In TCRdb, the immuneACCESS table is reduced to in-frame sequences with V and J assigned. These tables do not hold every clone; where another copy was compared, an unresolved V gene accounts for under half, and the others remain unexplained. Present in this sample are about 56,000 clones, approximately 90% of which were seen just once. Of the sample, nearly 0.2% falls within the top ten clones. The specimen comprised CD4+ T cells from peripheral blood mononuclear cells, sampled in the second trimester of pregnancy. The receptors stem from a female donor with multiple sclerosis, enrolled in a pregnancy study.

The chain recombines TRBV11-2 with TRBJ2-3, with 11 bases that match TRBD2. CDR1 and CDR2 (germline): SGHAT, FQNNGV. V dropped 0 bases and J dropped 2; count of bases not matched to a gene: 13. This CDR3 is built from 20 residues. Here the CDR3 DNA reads TGTGCCAGCAGCTTAGATCTCTTTCGGTCTAGCGGGAGGACCACAGATACGCAGTATTTT. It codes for CASSLDLFRSSGRTTDTQYF.

As DNA, the CDR3 is TGCAGCGTTGCCCTAGCTAGCACAGATACGCAGTATTTT. It encodes CSVALASTDTQYF. The V call is TRBV29-1, the J call TRBJ2-3; a weak D match, TRBD2 (5 bases). V was pared by 4 bases and J by 0 bases, with 8 bases between. Germline CDR1 reads SQVTM; CDR2 reads ANQGSEA. This CDR3 spans 13 amino acids.

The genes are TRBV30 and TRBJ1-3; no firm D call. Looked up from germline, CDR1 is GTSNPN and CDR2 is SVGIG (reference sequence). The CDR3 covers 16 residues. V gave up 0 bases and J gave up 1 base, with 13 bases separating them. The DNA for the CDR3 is TGTGCCTGGAGTGTAAGAGGAGGACCATCTGGAAACACCATATATTTT. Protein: CAWSVRGGPSGNTIYF.

CDR3 DNA sequence: TGTGCCAGCAGTCCAGCGGGGCAAGCGGGGGGAGCAGATACGCAGTATTTT. It codes for CASSPAGQAGGADTQYF. The chain joins TRBV28 to TRBJ2-3, with 9 nucleotides matching TRBD2. The CDR3 consists of 17 residues. Germline loops: CDR1 MDHEN, CDR2 SYDVKM. V shed 5 bases, J shed 4 bases, and the junction held 13 bases outside the gene matches.

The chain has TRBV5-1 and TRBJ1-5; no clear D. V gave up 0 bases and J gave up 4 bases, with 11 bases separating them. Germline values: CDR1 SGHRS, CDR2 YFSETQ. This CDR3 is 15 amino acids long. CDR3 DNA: TGCGCCAGCAGCTTGGAATCTCCCCTAAATCAGCCCCAGCATTTT. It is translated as CASSLESPLNQPQHF.

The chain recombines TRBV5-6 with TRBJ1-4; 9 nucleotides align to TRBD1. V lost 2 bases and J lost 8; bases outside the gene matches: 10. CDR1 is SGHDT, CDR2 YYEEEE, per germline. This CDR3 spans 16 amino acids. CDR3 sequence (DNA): TGTGCCAGCAGCTTTACGCCGGGACAGGGTTACGAAAAACTGTTTTTT. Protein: CASSFTPGQGYEKLFF.

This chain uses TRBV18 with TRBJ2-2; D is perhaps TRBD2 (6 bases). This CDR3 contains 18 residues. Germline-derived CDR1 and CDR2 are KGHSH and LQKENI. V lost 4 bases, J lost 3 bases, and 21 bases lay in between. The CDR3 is CASSQLAIRERYTGELFF. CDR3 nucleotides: TGTGCCAGCTCACAGTTAGCCATCCGGGAGCGGTACACCGGGGAGCTGTTTTTT.

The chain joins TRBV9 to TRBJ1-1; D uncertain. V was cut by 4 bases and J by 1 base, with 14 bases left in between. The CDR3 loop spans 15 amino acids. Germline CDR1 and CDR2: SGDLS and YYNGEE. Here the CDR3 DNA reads TGTGCCAGCAGCACGTTAACCGGGAGGAACACTGAAGCTTTCTTT. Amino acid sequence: CASSTLTGRNTEAFF.

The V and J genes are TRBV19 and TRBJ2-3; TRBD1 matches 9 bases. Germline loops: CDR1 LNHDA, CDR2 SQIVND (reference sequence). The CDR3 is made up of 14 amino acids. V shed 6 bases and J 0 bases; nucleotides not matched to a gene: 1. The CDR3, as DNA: TGTGCCAGTAGGGACAGGGGTAGCACAGATACGCAGTATTTT. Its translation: CASRDRGSTDTQYF.

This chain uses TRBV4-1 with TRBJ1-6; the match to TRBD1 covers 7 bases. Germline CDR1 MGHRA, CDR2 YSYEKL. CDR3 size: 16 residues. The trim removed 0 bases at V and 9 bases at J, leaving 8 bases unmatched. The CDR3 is CASSQDLDRAVSPLHF. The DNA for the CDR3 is TGCGCCAGCAGCCAAGATCTTGACAGGGCTGTTTCACCCCTCCACTTT.

CDR3 loop: CASSLGGQNTEAFF. The CDR3 region has the DNA TGCGCCAGCAGCTTGGGGGGGCAAAACACTGAAGCTTTCTTT. This sequence joins TRBV5-1 and TRBJ1-1; D might be TRBD1 (6 bases). This CDR3 comprises 14 residues. Germline V gene lookup returns CDR1 SGHRS and CDR2 YFSETQ. V gave up 0 bases and J gave up 2 bases, with 8 bases separating them.

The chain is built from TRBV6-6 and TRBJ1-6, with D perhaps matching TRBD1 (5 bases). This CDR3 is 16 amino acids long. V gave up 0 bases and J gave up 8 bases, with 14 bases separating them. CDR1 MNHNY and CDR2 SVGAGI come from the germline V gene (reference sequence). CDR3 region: CASSYSAGDGHSPLHF. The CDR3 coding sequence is TGTGCCAGCAGTTACTCGGCGGGGGACGGTCATTCACCCCTCCACTTT.

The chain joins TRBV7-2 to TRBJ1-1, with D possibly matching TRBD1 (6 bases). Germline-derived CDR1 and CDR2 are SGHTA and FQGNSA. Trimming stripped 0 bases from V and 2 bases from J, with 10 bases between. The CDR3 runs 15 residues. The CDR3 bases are TGTGCCAGCAGCTTAGCCGCCAGGGGCAACACTGAAGCTTTCTTT. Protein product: CASSLAARGNTEAFF. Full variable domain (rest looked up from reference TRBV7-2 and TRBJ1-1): GAGVSQSPSNKVTEKGKDVELRCDPISGHTALYWYRQSLGQGLEFLIYFQGNSAPDKSGLPSDRFSAERTGGSVSTLTIQRTQQEDSAVYLCASSLAARGNTEAFFGQGTRLTVV.

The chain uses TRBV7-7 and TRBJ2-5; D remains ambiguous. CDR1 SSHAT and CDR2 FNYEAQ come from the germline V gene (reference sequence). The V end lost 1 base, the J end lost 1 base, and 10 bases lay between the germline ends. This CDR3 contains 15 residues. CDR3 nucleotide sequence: TGTGCCAGCAGCTTAGGGTTGTCAGTCCAAGAGACCCAGTACTTC. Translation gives CASSLGLSVQETQYF. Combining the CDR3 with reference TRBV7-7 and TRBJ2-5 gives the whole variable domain GAGVSQSPRYKVTKRGQDVTLRCDPISSHATLYWYQQALGQGPEFLTYFNYEAQPDKSGLPSDRFSAERPEGSISTLTIQRTEQRDSAMYRCASSLGLSVQETQYFGPGTRLLVL.

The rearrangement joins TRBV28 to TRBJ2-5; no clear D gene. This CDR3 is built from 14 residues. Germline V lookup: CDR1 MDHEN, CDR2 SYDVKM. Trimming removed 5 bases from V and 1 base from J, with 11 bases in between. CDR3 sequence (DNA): TGTGCCAGCAGTCCCTGGAGAGTCCAAGAGACCCAGTACTTC. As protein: CASSPWRVQETQYF.

The CDR3 reads CSVRQTLSGNTIYF. The CDR3 DNA sequence: TGCAGCGTCAGACAGACTCTCTCTGGAAACACCATATATTTT. The chain links TRBV29-1 to TRBJ1-3, with D possibly TRBD1 on 5 matching bases. From germline, CDR1 is SQVTM and CDR2 ANQGSEA. Trimming stripped 6 bases from V and 0 bases from J, with 12 bases between. This CDR3 comprises 14 residues.

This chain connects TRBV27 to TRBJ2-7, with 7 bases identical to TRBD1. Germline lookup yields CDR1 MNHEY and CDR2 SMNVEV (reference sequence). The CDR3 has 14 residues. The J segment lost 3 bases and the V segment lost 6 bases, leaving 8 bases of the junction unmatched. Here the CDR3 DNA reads TGTGCCAGCAGAAGAGGGCAGGGGGTCTACGAGCAGTACTTC. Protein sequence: CASRRGQGVYEQYF.

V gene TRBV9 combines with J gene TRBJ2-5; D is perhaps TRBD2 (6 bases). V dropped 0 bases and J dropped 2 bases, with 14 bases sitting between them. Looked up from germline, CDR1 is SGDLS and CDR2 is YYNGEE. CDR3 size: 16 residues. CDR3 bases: TGTGCCAGCAGCGTAGGGCTCCCGGGGGATCAAGAGACCCAGTACTTC. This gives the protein CASSVGLPGDQETQYF.

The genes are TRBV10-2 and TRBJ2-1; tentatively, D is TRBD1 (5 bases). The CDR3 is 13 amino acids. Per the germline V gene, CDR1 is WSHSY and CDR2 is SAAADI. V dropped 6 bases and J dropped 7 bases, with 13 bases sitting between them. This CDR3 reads CASRDTPKNEQFF. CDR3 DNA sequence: TGCGCCAGCAGGGACACACCAAAAAATGAGCAGTTCTTC.

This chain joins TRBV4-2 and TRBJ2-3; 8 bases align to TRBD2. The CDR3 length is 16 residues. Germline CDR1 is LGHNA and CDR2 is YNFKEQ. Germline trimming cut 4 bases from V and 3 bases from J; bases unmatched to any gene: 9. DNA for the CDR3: TGTGCCAGCAGCCCGGCCGGGGGGGGCCGGACAGATACGCAGTATTTT. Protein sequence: CASSPAGGGRTDTQYF.

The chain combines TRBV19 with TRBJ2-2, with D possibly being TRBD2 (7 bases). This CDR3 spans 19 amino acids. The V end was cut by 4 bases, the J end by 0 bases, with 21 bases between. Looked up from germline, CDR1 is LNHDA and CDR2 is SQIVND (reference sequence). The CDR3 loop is CASSSSGTISFANTGELFF. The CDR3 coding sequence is TGTGCCAGTAGTAGCAGCGGGACAATCTCCTTCGCGAACACCGGGGAGCTGTTTTTT.

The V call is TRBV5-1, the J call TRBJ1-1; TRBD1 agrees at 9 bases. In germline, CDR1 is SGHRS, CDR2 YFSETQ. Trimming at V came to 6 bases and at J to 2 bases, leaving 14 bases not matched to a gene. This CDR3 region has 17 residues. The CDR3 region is CASTRTVKDRGNTEAFF. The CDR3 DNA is TGCGCCAGCACCCGGACCGTTAAGGACAGGGGAAACACTGAAGCTTTCTTT.